This T cell receptor beta chain is from a study of regulatory T cells in long-lasting Graves disease listed by TCRdb under 2021. Describing the broader study: Newly diagnosed Graves' disease patients had taken antithyroid drugs for less than 3 months. A total of some 35 samples underwent TCR sequencing, from 13 patients with persistent Graves' disease and approximately 20 patients with newly diagnosed Graves' disease. The study was conducted in China and was registered as a clinical trial. Peripheral blood TCR sequencing and RNA sequencing compared persistent Graves' disease patients with newly diagnosed Graves' disease patients.

The time point tag for this specimen amounts to: newly diagnosed GD, antithyroid drugs for less than 3 months. For both TCR sequencing and RNA sequencing, RNA was extracted from PBMCs in TRIzol. The diagnosis of Graves' disease followed American Thyroid Association guidelines. Patients for the study were recruited at an endocrinology department in Xi'an, China. Each patient gave roughly 8.4 milliliters of peripheral blood, collected in an EDTA anticoagulant tube. Ficoll Paque Plus density gradient separation was used to isolate PBMCs, and no additional T cell sorting was done. RNA quality was checked with an Agilent 2100 Bioanalyzer and agarose gel, and concentration with a NanoDrop 2000. The library was obtained by multiplex PCR. The sequencer was an Illumina HiSeq 4000. CDR3 regions were amplified by Arm-PCR with iRepertoire HTBI primers to construct TCR beta libraries. Before sequencing, the PCR products went through gel purification. On the authors' methods: Gene usage analysis of CDR3 amino acid clonotypes relied on the 60 or so TRBV and 15 or so TRBJ segments identified across samples. COPE and FqMerger were used to merge filtered high-quality paired reads into contigs. BLAST was used to align contigs to the IMGT TRBV, TRBD and TRBJ reference genes, and CDR3 was defined following IMGT. Any clonotype with a frequency above 0.1% was counted as a highly expanded clone. Shannon entropy was used to measure repertoire diversity, and the Gini coefficient was used to measure V-J evenness. Clonotypes shared by more than one individual were considered public. Starting from the raw public reads, TCRdb applied fastp trimming at Q25, assembled clones with MiXCR and retained in-frame beta chains. Identical CDR3 proteins give one entry, which carries the most common genes and DNA. These V and J calls rely on TCRdb rather than the paper's analysis. The sample includes 300,000 to 400,000 distinct CDR3 sequences, with roughly 16% observed a single time. The ten most abundant clones make up about 20% of the sample.

Based on the germline V gene, the CDR1 and CDR2 sequences are SGHRS and YFSETQ. The junction carries 7 bases between V and J, which are trimmed by 0 bases and 1 base respectively. The CDR3 contains 14 residues, cysteine and phenylalanine counted. Just the 42-base CDR3 DNA is kept, in frame starting at base 1. Points the paper makes about the study in general: TRBV28, TRBJ1-2 and TRBJ2-5 were preferentially used in persistent disease, while TRBV20-1 and TRBJ2-1 were favored in newly diagnosed disease. Compared with newly diagnosed patients, patients with persistent Graves' disease had lower TCR Shannon entropy and fewer highly expanded clones, which suggests clonal expansion. The study examined only peripheral blood because the primary lesion, thyroid tissue, could not be accessed. Only the TCR beta chain was sequenced and analyzed. The authors noted that the small sample size was a limitation that may lower accuracy. Persistent patients shared more public clonotypes among themselves (around 2,700) than newly diagnosed patients did (roughly 910).

This clonotype has a count of ten or more. It has no known antigen specificity. Base qualities are not provided; no much larger clone lies one nucleotide away. This receptor was identified in a female donor with Graves disease. The sequenced sample was peripheral blood mononuclear cells (PBMCs), obtained at new diagnosis, from a patient treated with antithyroid drugs. The sequence is built from TRBV5-1 and TRBJ1-1, with no reliable assignment of the D segment. The sequence in DNA is TGCGCCAGCAGCTTGGTGTGGGGGAACACTGAAGCTTTCTTT. The encoded protein is CASSLVWGNTEAFF.